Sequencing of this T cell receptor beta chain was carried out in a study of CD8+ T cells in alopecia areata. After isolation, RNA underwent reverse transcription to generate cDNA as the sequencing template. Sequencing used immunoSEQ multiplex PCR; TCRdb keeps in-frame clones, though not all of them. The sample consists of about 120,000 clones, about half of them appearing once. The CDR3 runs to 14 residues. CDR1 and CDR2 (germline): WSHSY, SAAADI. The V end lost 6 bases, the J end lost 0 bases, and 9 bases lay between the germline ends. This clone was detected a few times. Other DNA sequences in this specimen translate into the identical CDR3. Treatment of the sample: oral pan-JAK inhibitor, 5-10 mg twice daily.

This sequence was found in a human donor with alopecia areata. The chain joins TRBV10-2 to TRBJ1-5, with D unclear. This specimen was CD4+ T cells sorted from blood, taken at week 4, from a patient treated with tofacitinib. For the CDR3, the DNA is TGCGCCAGCAGCGAATCGCATAGCAATCAGCCCCAGCATTTT. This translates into CASSESHSNQPQHF.